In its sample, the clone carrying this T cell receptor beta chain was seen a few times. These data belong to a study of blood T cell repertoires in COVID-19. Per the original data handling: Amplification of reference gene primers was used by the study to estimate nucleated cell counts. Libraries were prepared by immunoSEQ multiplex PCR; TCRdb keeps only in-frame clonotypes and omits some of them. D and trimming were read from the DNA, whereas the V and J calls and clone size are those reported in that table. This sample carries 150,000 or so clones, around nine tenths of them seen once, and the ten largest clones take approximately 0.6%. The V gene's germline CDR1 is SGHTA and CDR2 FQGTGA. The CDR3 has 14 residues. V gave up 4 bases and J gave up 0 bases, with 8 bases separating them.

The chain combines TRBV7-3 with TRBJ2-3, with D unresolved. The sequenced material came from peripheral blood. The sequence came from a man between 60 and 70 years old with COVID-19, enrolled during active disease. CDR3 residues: CASSSYSSTDTQYF. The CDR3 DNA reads TGTGCCAGCAGCTCGTACTCTAGCACAGATACGCAGTATTTT.